A selection of T cell receptor beta chains follows, all from one sample in a study of cytomegalovirus exposure and HLA in healthy donors. Here immunoSEQ multiplex PCR was the method, and the copy in TCRdb shows in-frame clones only, minus some. The repertoire includes roughly 180,000 clones, 82% of them detected once, and approximately 1.4% sits in the top ten. Sample: PBMCs. The receptors shown here come from a man in his forties or fifties in good health and CMV-seronegative. The CDR3 runs from the conserved cysteine through the conserved F or W. A D gene is named only where the DNA matches it firmly. Clone size appears in some rows only: once, few, many, or a class for an expanded clone.

>-|TRBJ2-2|-|TRBV7-8
CASSFYLGGGNGELFF
TGTGCCAGCAGCTTCTATTTAGGGGGTGGAAACGGGGAGCTGTTTTTT
>-|TRBJ1-5|once|TRBV28
CASDAGNQPQHF
TGTGCCAGCGACGCAGGGAATCAGCCCCAGCATTTT
>-|TRBJ2-3|few|TRBV7-2
CASSLASRVLTDTQYF
TGTGCCAGCAGCTTAGCGTCGAGGGTTCTAACAGATACGCAGTATTTT
>-|TRBJ2-7|few|TRBV28
CASSYPRVVPRSYEQYF
TGTGCCAGCAGTTACCCCCGGGTGGTCCCTAGATCCTACGAGCAGTACTTC
>-|TRBJ2-1|-|TRBV4-3
CASSQDLTRDSYNEQFF
TGCGCCAGCAGCCAAGATTTAACGCGGGACTCCTACAATGAGCAGTTCTTC
>TRBD2|TRBJ2-2|-|TRBV9
CASSVVSGMAGELFF
TGTGCCAGCAGCGTAGTTAGCGGGATGGCCGGGGAGCTGTTTTTT
>-|TRBJ2-7|-|TRBV7-3
CASSPTGSDHEQYF
TGTGCCAGCAGCCCCACAGGGAGCGACCACGAGCAGTACTTC
>-|TRBJ1-3|-|TRBV11-3
CASSLSGAGNTIYF
TGTGCCAGCAGCTTATCAGGCGCTGGAAACACCATATATTTT
>-|TRBJ1-5|-|TRBV5-6
CASSLRTVYSNQPQHF
TGTGCCAGCAGCTTGCGGACAGTCTATAGCAATCAGCCCCAGCATTTT
>-|TRBJ2-2|-|TRBV9
CASSVRRDTGELFF
TGTGCCAGCAGCGTGAGGAGAGACACCGGGGAGCTGTTTTTT
>-|TRBJ2-7|-|TRBV6-5
CASRRGVGAYEQYF
TGTGCCAGCAGGCGGGGCGTAGGGGCCTACGAGCAGTACTTC
>TRBD2|TRBJ2-3|-|TRBV11-2
CASSLRRQGGTDTQYF
TGTGCCAGCAGCCTTAGGCGGCAGGGAGGGACCGATACGCAGTATTTT
>-|TRBJ2-3|-|TRBV11-2
CASSLDFLGTSRSDTQYF
TGTGCCAGCAGCTTAGATTTTCTTGGAACTAGCAGATCAGATACGCAGTATTTT
>TRBD1|TRBJ1-1|-|TRBV9
CASSDGTGKTEAFF
TGTGCCAGCAGTGACGGGACAGGGAAGACTGAAGCTTTCTTT
>TRBD2|TRBJ2-1|-|TRBV7-6
CASSFNSGTQNEQFF
TGTGCCAGCAGCTTCAATAGCGGGACCCAGAATGAGCAGTTCTTC
>TRBD1|TRBJ1-6|-|TRBV6-4
CAIADRGPRRARNSPLHF
TGTGCCATCGCGGACAGGGGGCCCCGGAGGGCGAGGAATTCACCCCTCCACTTT
>-|TRBJ2-1|-|TRBV11-3
CASSLGREHNEQFF
TGTGCCAGCAGCTTAGGTCGGGAGCACAATGAGCAGTTCTTC
>TRBD1|TRBJ1-2|-|TRBV14
CASSHRTGRGYGYTF
TGTGCCAGCAGCCATAGGACAGGGAGAGGCTATGGCTACACCTTC
>TRBD1|TRBJ2-7|-|TRBV19
CATTGGYEQYF
TGTGCTACGACAGGGGGCTACGAGCAGTACTTC
>-|TRBJ1-4|-|TRBV4-2
CASSQAAGITNEKLFF
TGTGCCAGCAGCCAAGCCGCAGGGATCACTAATGAAAAACTGTTTTTT
>-|TRBJ2-1|few|TRBV7-2
CATNGVDYNEQFF
TGTGCCACCAACGGGGTGGACTACAATGAGCAGTTCTTC
>TRBD1|TRBJ1-2|-|TRBV11-3
CASSLQGAAYGYTF
TGTGCCAGCAGCTTACAGGGGGCGGCCTATGGCTACACCTTC
>-|TRBJ2-3|-|TRBV19
CASSIGGGRSDTQYF
TGTGCCAGTAGTATAGGGGGGGGCCGCTCAGATACGCAGTATTTT
>TRBD2|TRBJ2-1|-|TRBV19
CASSKGAGSIYNEQFF
TGTGCCAGTAGTAAGGGAGCGGGATCAATCTACAATGAGCAGTTCTTC
>-|TRBJ1-6|-|TRBV30
CAWSGGGGLNSPLHF
TGTGCCTGGAGCGGAGGGGGGGGGCTGAATTCACCCCTCCACTTT
>-|TRBJ1-1|-|TRBV7-6
CASSFGGNTEAFF
TGTGCCAGCAGCTTCGGCGGGAACACTGAAGCTTTCTTT
>-|TRBJ2-2|-|TRBV9
CASSVEAGRGTGELFF
TGTGCCAGCAGCGTAGAGGCAGGGAGGGGGACCGGGGAGCTGTTTTTT
>TRBD1|TRBJ1-3|few|TRBV30
CAWSRQGYANTIYF
TGTGCCTGGAGTAGACAGGGCTACGCAAACACCATATATTTT
>-|TRBJ1-2|-|TRBV6-5
CASSLTGAYGYTF
TGTGCCAGCAGTCTAACAGGTGCCTATGGCTACACCTTC
>-|TRBJ2-2|-|TRBV9
CASSASFAGETGELFF
TGTGCCAGCAGCGCCAGCTTTGCAGGGGAAACCGGGGAGCTGTTTTTT
>-|TRBJ1-5|-|TRBV28
CASSLFRAGVGQPQHF
TGTGCCAGCAGTTTATTTAGGGCAGGGGTAGGTCAGCCCCAGCATTTT
>TRBD2|TRBJ2-7|-|TRBV4-3
CASSRWTSGTYEQYF
TGCGCCAGCAGCCGTTGGACTAGCGGGACCTACGAGCAGTACTTC
>TRBD2|TRBJ2-1|-|TRBV7-7
CASSPGLAGAQYEQFF
TGTGCTAGCAGCCCCGGACTAGCGGGAGCACAGTATGAGCAGTTCTTC
>-|TRBJ2-1|-|TRBV5-4
CASSLSYNEQFF
TGTGCCAGCAGCCTATCCTACAATGAGCAGTTCTTC
>-|TRBJ1-2|-|TRBV29-1
CSVAHSLNYGYTF
TGCAGCGTGGCCCACAGTTTAAACTATGGCTACACCTTC
>-|TRBJ2-3|-|TRBV6-1
CASSARQDIQWADTQYF
TGTGCCAGCAGTGCCCGACAGGACATCCAATGGGCAGATACGCAGTATTTT
>TRBD2|TRBJ2-5|-|TRBV14
CASSRQRELQETQYF
TGTGCCAGCAGCCGCCAGCGGGAGCTCCAAGAGACCCAGTACTTC
>TRBD1|TRBJ1-1|-|TRBV27
CASSSWGQPQRFTEAFF
TGTGCCAGCAGCTCCTGGGGACAGCCCCAGAGATTCACTGAAGCTTTCTTT
>TRBD2|TRBJ2-5|few|TRBV9
CASSVAPGTRGAETQYF
TGTGCCAGCAGCGTAGCTCCTGGGACTAGGGGGGCCGAGACCCAGTACTTC
>TRBD1|TRBJ1-5|-|TRBV5-6
CASSLALLGQGGVHQPQHF
TGTGCCAGCAGCTTGGCCCTCCTAGGACAGGGTGGTGTGCATCAGCCCCAGCATTTT
>TRBD2|TRBJ2-1|-|TRBV9
CASSVQVLAGGSNEQFF
TGTGCCAGCAGCGTACAAGTACTAGCGGGAGGAAGTAATGAGCAGTTCTTC
>TRBD2|TRBJ2-1|-|TRBV9
CASSGTSPTYEQFF
TGTGCCAGCAGCGGGACTAGCCCTACATATGAGCAGTTCTTC
>-|TRBJ2-7|-|TRBV15
CATSRDRLLTHEQYF
TGTGCCACCAGCAGAGACAGGCTGCTGACGCACGAGCAGTACTTC
>TRBD1|TRBJ1-4|-|TRBV5-1
CASRRGGTGGTNEKLFF
TGCGCCAGCAGACGAGGAGGGACAGGGGGAACTAATGAAAAACTGTTTTTT
>TRBD2|TRBJ2-5|-|TRBV19
CASSIGTSVQETQYF
TGTGCCAGTAGTATTGGGACTAGCGTCCAAGAGACCCAGTACTTC
>-|TRBJ1-1|-|TRBV11-2
CASSFFNLNTEAFF
TGTGCCAGCAGCTTTTTTAATCTGAACACTGAAGCTTTCTTT
>-|TRBJ1-2|-|TRBV28
CASTLTQGNSGYTF
TGTGCCAGCACCCTAACCCAGGGGAACTCTGGCTACACCTTC